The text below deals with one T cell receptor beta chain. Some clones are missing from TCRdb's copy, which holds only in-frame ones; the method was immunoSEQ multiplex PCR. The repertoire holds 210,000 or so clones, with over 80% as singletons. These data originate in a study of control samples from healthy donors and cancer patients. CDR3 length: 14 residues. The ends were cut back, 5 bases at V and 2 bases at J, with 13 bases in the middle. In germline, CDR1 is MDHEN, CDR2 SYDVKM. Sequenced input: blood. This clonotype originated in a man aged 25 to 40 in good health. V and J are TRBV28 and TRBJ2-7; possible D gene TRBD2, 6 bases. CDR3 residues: CASSRRDRAYEQYF. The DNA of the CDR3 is TGTGCCAGCAGTCGGCGGGACCGAGCCTACGAGCAGTACTTC.